This entry is about one TCR beta chain. Its antigen is as yet unknown. The study ran its PCR with 60 Vbeta and 13 Jbeta primers. Profiling relied on immunoSEQ multiplex PCR, and the TCRdb table lists in-frame clones only, not all of them. The sample lists 99,000 or so clones; 70% to 80% were seen once. Germline lookup yields CDR1 LNHDA and CDR2 SQIVND (reference sequence). The CDR3 contains 15 residues. The ends were cut back, 6 bases at V and 6 bases at J, with 17 bases in the middle. These data belong to a study of cytomegalovirus exposure and HLA in healthy donors. Study-level results: Listed as cytomegalovirus-associated were 170 or so TCR beta chains. The sole available immune exposure information was CMV serostatus. Previously analyzed data showed that most TCR beta V segments were productive at a frequency of about 87% or about 30%. A later analysis found most CMV-associated TCR beta chains apparently HLA-restricted.

The chain is built from TRBV19 and TRBJ1-4, with D hard to call. The sample was PBMCs. The receptor was derived from a male donor in good health and CMV-seropositive. CDR3 loop: CASSLGGLGDEKLFF. The CDR3 nucleotides are TGTGCCAGTAGCCTCGGAGGACTAGGCGATGAAAAACTGTTTTTT.